The 26 T cell receptor beta chains reported below all come from one sample, sequenced in a study of T cell changes during pregnancy in multiple sclerosis. The protocol was immunoSEQ multiplex PCR, while the TCRdb copy is restricted to in-frame clones and leaves out a portion. The data contain around 59,000 clones, roughly 93% of them seen just once; the ten biggest clones take up 3.5% to 4.5%. The sample was CD8+ T cells from peripheral blood mononuclear cells, taken in the second trimester of pregnancy. The source is a female donor with multiple sclerosis, enrolled in a pregnancy study.

The rearrangement links TRBV7-9 to TRBJ2-7; weak D call: TRBD1 (7 bases). The V end lost 5 bases, the J end lost 0 bases, and 14 bases lay between the germline ends. The germline V gene encodes CDR1 SEHNR and CDR2 FQNEAQ (reference sequence). The CDR3 length is 15 residues. The CDR3 protein is CASSPRDSRSYEQYF. The CDR3 coding sequence is TGTGCCAGCAGCCCGCGGGACAGTCGCTCCTACGAGCAGTACTTC. Filled out from reference TRBV7-9 and TRBJ2-7, the complete variable domain reads DTGVSQNPRHKITKRGQNVTFRCDPISEHNRLYWYRQTLGQGPEFLTYFQNEAQLEKSRLLSDRFSAERPKGSFSTLEIQRTEQGDSAMYLCASSPRDSRSYEQYFGPGTRLTVT.

The table lists this clone with a few counts. The CDR3 DNA sequence: TGTGCCGGGCGGTCAGGGAAAGATGACGAGCAGTACTTC. Encoded protein: CAGRSGKDDEQYF. The chain recombines TRBV7-9 with TRBJ2-7; tentatively, D is TRBD1 (5 bases). The CDR3 runs to 13 residues. CDR1 is SEHNR, CDR2 FQNEAQ, per germline (reference sequence). Between the trimmed V and J ends, which lost 11 bases and 5 bases, there was a span of 19 bases.

This chain joins TRBV2 and TRBJ2-1; 12 nucleotides align to TRBD2. J was trimmed by 6 bases and V by 5 bases; bases with no gene match: 2. There are 14 residues in the CDR3. The germline V gene has CDR1 SNHLY and CDR2 FYNNEI. CDR3 residues: CASSWTSGINEQFF. CDR3 bases: TGTGCCAGCAGTTGGACTAGCGGGATCAATGAGCAGTTCTTC. Drawing the rest from reference TRBV2 and TRBJ2-1, the complete variable domain is EPEVTQTPSHQVTQMGQEVILRCVPISNHLYFYWYRQILGQKVEFLVSFYNNEISEKSEIFDDQFSVERPDGSNFTLKIRSTKLEDSAMYFCASSWTSGINEQFFGPGTRLTVL.

V is TRBV14 and J is TRBJ2-7, with D unresolved. The V end was cut by 2 bases, the J end by 0 bases, with 5 bases between. CDR3 length: 13 residues. The germline V gene has CDR1 SGHDN and CDR2 FVKESK. The CDR3 DNA sequence: TGTGCCAGCAGCCAACAGGACTCCTACGAGCAGTACTTC. Protein: CASSQQDSYEQYF. The full variable domain, its missing parts supplied by reference TRBV14 and TRBJ2-7, is EAGVTQFPSHSVIEKGQTVTLRCDPISGHDNLYWYRRVMGKEIKFLLHFVKESKQDESGMPNNRFLAERTGGTYSTLKVQPAELEDSGVYFCASSQQDSYEQYFGPGTRLTVT.

The V gene is TRBV7-8, the J gene TRBJ2-7; D is ambiguous. The CDR3 runs to 16 residues. V was pared by 7 bases and J by 2 bases, with 21 bases between. Germline CDR1 is SGHVS and CDR2 is FQNEAQ. CDR3 sequence: CASTQRGNSLAYEQYF. DNA of the CDR3: TGTGCCAGCACCCAAAGAGGAAACTCCCTGGCCTACGAGCAGTACTTC.

V and J are TRBV6-1 and TRBJ1-1, with D tentatively TRBD1 (5 bases). The CDR3 is 14 amino acids. Germline V gives CDR1 MNHNS, CDR2 SASEGT. V was pared by 2 bases and J by 4 bases, with 11 bases between. DNA of the CDR3: TGTGCCAGCAGTGAATTGCAAGGGGCCACTGAAGCTTTCTTT. Protein sequence: CASSELQGATEAFF.

The chain recombines TRBV10-3 with TRBJ2-2; TRBD1 matches 7 bases. This CDR3 spans 15 amino acids. The V and J ends lost 6 bases and 2 bases, in that order; junction bases with no gene match: 6. CDR1 ENHRY and CDR2 SYGVKD come from the germline V gene. Here the CDR3 DNA reads TGTGCCATCAGGGAAGGGGGCCGTAACACCGGGGAGCTGTTTTTT. This sequence encodes CAIREGGRNTGELFF.

The CDR3 protein is CASSLSQGALNSPLHF. The DNA for the CDR3 is TGTGCCAGCAGTTTATCGCAGGGGGCGCTTAATTCACCCCTCCACTTT. The chain uses TRBV27 and TRBJ1-6, with TRBD1 identical over 8 bases. Trimming took 0 bases from V and 6 from J; bases not matched to a gene: 4. Germline V lookup: CDR1 MNHEY, CDR2 SMNVEV (reference sequence). CDR3 length: 16 amino acids.

The DNA for the CDR3 is TGTGCCAGCGGGACAAGTTTGAACACTGAAGCTTTCTTT. It is translated as CASGTSLNTEAFF. The chain carries TRBV19 and TRBJ1-1, with D possibly TRBD1 on 6 matching bases. Germline values: CDR1 LNHDA, CDR2 SQIVND (reference sequence). The germline V and J ends were trimmed by 9 bases and 0 bases, with 11 bases remaining between them. This CDR3 contains 13 residues.

The chain carries TRBV28 and TRBJ2-6, with 7 bases aligning to TRBD1. There are 15 residues in the CDR3. Trimming removed 8 bases from V and 2 bases from J; junction bases left unmatched: 6. Germline V gene lookup returns CDR1 MDHEN and CDR2 SYDVKM. CDR3 residues: CASLQGFTGANVLTF. CDR3 bases: TGTGCCAGCCTACAGGGGTTTACTGGGGCCAACGTCCTGACTTTC.

V usage is TRBV21-1 and J usage is TRBJ2-1; TRBD2, the table's D call, was not compared with the DNA. TRBV21-1 is a pseudogene. This CDR3 has 16 amino acids. The CDR3 DNA reads as TGTGCCAGCAGCAACGGAGGTAGCGGGGTCTACAATGAGCAGTTCTTC. Its protein product is CASSNGGSGVYNEQFF.

The J gene is TRBJ1-1, the V gene TRBV13; TRBD1 might be the D (6 bases). Germline V CDR1 and CDR2: PRHDT, FYEKMQ (reference sequence). This CDR3 has 13 residues. V was cut by 5 bases and J by 6 bases, with 13 bases left in between. CDR3 sequence (DNA): TGTGCCAGCAGCCCACCCGAGGGGGCTGAAGCTTTCTTT. Encoded protein: CASSPPEGAEAFF.

This clone was seen a handful of times. This chain uses TRBV9 with TRBJ1-1; D gene unclear. Germline loops: CDR1 SGDLS, CDR2 YYNGEE. The ends were cut back, 0 bases at V and 1 base at J, with 16 bases in the middle. The CDR3 totals 17 residues. CDR3 nucleotide sequence: TGTGCCAGCAGCGTAGCTCCCACAGCAAGTAAGAACACTGAAGCTTTCTTT. Residues: CASSVAPTASKNTEAFF.

The genes are TRBV19 and TRBJ2-2; 9 nucleotides match TRBD1. The germline gives CDR1 LNHDA, CDR2 SQIVND (reference sequence). V was pared by 9 bases and J by 4 bases, with 6 bases of the junction left unmatched. CDR3 size: 14 residues. CDR3 amino acids: CASLQGASTGELFF. CDR3 nucleotide sequence: TGTGCCAGCCTACAGGGGGCAAGCACCGGGGAGCTGTTTTTT.

This chain links TRBV13 with TRBJ1-1, with D possibly TRBD1 on 6 matching bases. The ends were cut back, 5 bases at V and 8 bases at J, with 15 bases in the middle. Germline lookup yields CDR1 PRHDT and CDR2 FYEKMQ (reference sequence). The CDR3 is 13 residues long. In DNA form, the CDR3 reads TGTGCCAGCAGCCACCCAGGGGCCGGGGAAGCTTTCTTT. It is translated as CASSHPGAGEAFF.

The chain recombines TRBV7-3 with TRBJ1-6; D might be TRBD1 (5 bases). The V and J ends lost 3 bases and 7 bases respectively, with 13 bases between them. Germline CDR1 is SGHTA and CDR2 is FQGTGA. The length of the CDR3 is 15 residues. As DNA, the CDR3 is TGTGCCAGCAGCTTGCGAGACAGTTCGAATTCACCCCTCCACTTT. Protein sequence: CASSLRDSSNSPLHF.

Worth noting for this clone: The sample contains more than one DNA sequence encoding this CDR3. This chain uses TRBV9 with TRBJ2-7; perhaps TRBD2 as D (5 bases). Per germline, CDR1 SGDLS and CDR2 YYNGEE. V was shortened by 0 bases and J by 7 bases, with 8 bases between the two germline ends. The CDR3 is 12 residues long. CDR3 nucleotide sequence: TGTGCCAGCAGCGTAGAAGGAGGAGAGCAGTACTTC. It specifies CASSVEGGEQYF.

This chain connects TRBV7-9 to TRBJ2-7; 9 bases are shared with TRBD2. Germline-derived CDR1 and CDR2 are SEHNR and FQNEAQ (reference sequence). CDR3 size: 15 residues. Trimming took 4 bases from V and 6 from J; bases not matched to a gene: 10. This CDR3 is CASSSGLAVGVEQYF. The CDR3 bases are TGTGCCAGCAGCTCGGGACTAGCAGTCGGCGTCGAGCAGTACTTC.

The chain joins TRBV2 to TRBJ2-1, with a weak D call TRBD1 (7 bases). The CDR3 is 14 amino acids. Looked up from germline, CDR1 is SNHLY and CDR2 is FYNNEI. Trimming shortened V by 8 bases and J by 9 bases, and 20 bases separated the two germline ends. The chain's CDR3 is CASPIRGEKIEQFF. In DNA form, the CDR3 reads TGTGCCAGCCCAATCAGGGGGGAAAAAATTGAGCAGTTCTTC.

This clone appeared a single time. The chain recombines TRBV6-6 with TRBJ2-1; D might be TRBD2 (6 bases). V gave up 2 bases and J gave up 4 bases, with 9 bases separating them. This CDR3 spans 14 amino acids. CDR1 is MNHNY, CDR2 SVGAGI, per germline (reference sequence). CDR3 DNA: TGTGCCAGCAGTTACCACGGGACTTACAATGAGCAGTTCTTC. Amino acid sequence: CASSYHGTYNEQFF.

V gene TRBV2 combines with J gene TRBJ1-1; 8 nucleotides line up with TRBD1. The CDR3 contains 14 residues. J was trimmed by 0 bases and V by 4 bases; bases with no gene match: 1. Germline V CDR1 and CDR2: SNHLY, FYNNEI. CDR3 sequence: CASSGTGLNTEAFF. The CDR3 nucleotides are TGTGCCAGCAGTGGGACAGGGTTGAACACTGAAGCTTTCTTT.

A few counts support this clone. The gene calls are TRBV6-1 and TRBJ1-6; D gene uncertain. Trimming cost V 3 bases and J 3 bases, with 3 bases left between them. The CDR3 length is 13 residues. Germline-derived CDR1 and CDR2 are MNHNS and SASEGT. CDR3 amino acids: CASSESYNSPLHF. In nucleotides, the CDR3 is TGTGCCAGCAGTGAGAGCTATAATTCACCCCTCCACTTT.

The rearrangement joins TRBV18 to TRBJ2-2; possible D gene TRBD1, 6 bases. The V gene's germline CDR1 is KGHSH and CDR2 LQKENI. Trimming took 2 bases from V and 6 from J, leaving 13 bases between them. This CDR3 has 15 amino acids. Here the CDR3 reads CASSPAGAGAGELFF. CDR3 nucleotide sequence: TGTGCCAGCTCACCAGCAGGGGCAGGAGCCGGGGAGCTGTTTTTT.

This clone was recorded only once. This chain joins TRBV13 and TRBJ1-4; no reliable D call. Germline assignment: CDR1 PRHDT and CDR2 FYEKMQ (reference sequence). This CDR3 spans 13 amino acids. V lost 7 bases, J lost 8 bases, and 14 bases lay in between. As DNA, the CDR3 is TGTGCCAGCACCTGGGGAGGCGAAGAAAAACTGTTTTTT. Protein sequence: CASTWGGEEKLFF. Variable domain in full (rest from reference TRBV13 and TRBJ1-4): AAGVIQSPRHLIKEKRETATLKCYPIPRHDTVYWYQQGPGQDPQFLISFYEKMQSDKGSIPDRFSAQQFSDYHSELNMSSLELGDSALYFCASTWGGEEKLFFGSGTQLSVL.

This clone was picked up one time. This chain joins TRBV7-2 and TRBJ2-7, with 10 bases aligning to TRBD2. V lost 5 bases to trimming and J lost 4 bases; unmatched junction nucleotides: 17. There are 18 residues in the CDR3. The V gene's germline CDR1 is SGHTA and CDR2 FQGNSA. This chain's CDR3 is CASSPRRSGGAIKYEQYF. CDR3 DNA sequence: TGTGCCAGCAGCCCCCGGAGGAGCGGGGGGGCGATAAAGTACGAGCAGTACTTC.

The J gene is TRBJ2-2, the V gene TRBV19, with 7 bases aligning to TRBD1. Germline CDR1 reads LNHDA; CDR2 reads SQIVND (reference sequence). J lost 4 bases, V lost 4 bases, and 3 bases had no gene match. This CDR3 has 14 residues. CDR3 region: CASSTGTATGELFF. The CDR3 DNA is TGTGCCAGTAGTACCGGGACAGCCACCGGGGAGCTGTTTTTT.